This passage covers 10 T cell receptor beta chains from one sample sequenced in a study of shared clonotypes between healthy human individuals. Profiling relied on immunoSEQ multiplex PCR, and the TCRdb table lists in-frame clones only, not all of them. This table has around 2,000,000 clones, more than 85% appearing once. Positively selected for CCR7, the CD45RO-negative cells used as naive CD8 cells excluded terminally differentiated effector memory CD45RA+ cells. Sequenced sample: naive CD8+ T cells from PBMCs. These TCRs come from a man between 18 and 29 years old in good health. Some clones in this sample may be carry-over from other donors' samples.

This clone was counted a single time. The chain has TRBV4-1 and TRBJ2-1; a weak D match, TRBD2 (5 bases). V dropped 1 base and J dropped 8 bases, with 18 bases sitting between them. This CDR3 comprises 16 residues. Germline CDR1 MGHRA, CDR2 YSYEKL. The chain's CDR3 is CASSQVLILAGDEQFF. The CDR3 coding sequence is TGCGCCAGCAGCCAAGTTCTGATCCTAGCTGGGGATGAGCAGTTCTTC.

Notes on this clone: In the same sample, other DNA sequences code for this CDR3. The chain combines TRBV19 with TRBJ1-5, with D maybe TRBD1 (6 bases). Germline V lookup: CDR1 LNHDA, CDR2 SQIVND (reference sequence). V was trimmed by 3 bases and J by 2 bases, leaving 11 bases between them. The CDR3 totals 15 residues. The CDR3 DNA follows: TGTGCCAGTAGTATTTCGGGGGCTGGCAATCAGCCCCAGCATTTT. Protein sequence: CASSISGAGNQPQHF.

The chain is built from TRBV28 and TRBJ2-7; D is possibly TRBD1 or TRBD2 (6 bases each). CDR1 and CDR2 from the germline V gene are MDHEN and SYDVKM. The CDR3 is 13 residues long. Trimming took 3 bases from V and 5 from J, leaving 11 bases between them. The CDR3: CASSFTGTDEQYF. CDR3 bases: TGTGCCAGCAGTTTCACAGGGACTGACGAGCAGTACTTC.

This clone was observed a single time. This chain joins TRBV29-1 and TRBJ1-2, with a weak D call TRBD1 (6 bases). Between the trimmed V and J ends, which lost 6 bases and 1 base, there was a span of 12 bases. This CDR3 region has 13 residues. Germline V gene data show CDR1 as SQVTM and CDR2 as ANQGSEA. The CDR3 DNA is TGCAGCGTCCCGGACAGATATAACTATGGCTACACCTTC. This codes for CSVPDRYNYGYTF. The full variable domain, rest sourced from reference TRBV29-1 and TRBJ1-2, is SAVISQKPSRDICQRGTSLTIQCQVDSQVTMMFWYRQQPGQSLTLIATANQGSEATYESGFVIDKFPISRPNLTFSTLTVSNMSPEDSSIYLCSVPDRYNYGYTFGSGTRLTVV.

CDR3 protein: CASSFESGSYEQYF. The CDR3 DNA follows: TGTGCCAGCAGCTTTGAGTCAGGGTCCTACGAGCAGTACTTC. The rearrangement links TRBV11-1 to TRBJ2-7; possible D gene TRBD1, 5 bases. CDR1 is SGHAT, CDR2 FQDESV, per germline (reference sequence). The length of the CDR3 is 14 residues. Trimming removed 3 bases at V and 1 base at J, with 10 bases between. The full variable domain, in which reference TRBV11-1 and TRBJ2-7 provide the parts outside the CDR3, is EAEVAQSPRYKITEKSQAVAFWCDPISGHATLYWYRQILGQGPELLVQFQDESVVDDSQLPKDRFSAERLKGVDSTLKIQPAELGDSAMYLCASSFESGSYEQYFGPGTRLTVT.

This clone has only one observation. The chain recombines TRBV11-2 with TRBJ2-7; TRBD1 agrees at 7 bases. J was trimmed by 5 bases and V by 3 bases; bases with no gene match: 7. Germline-derived CDR1 and CDR2 are SGHAT and FQNNGV. The CDR3 contains 14 residues. CDR3 DNA: TGTGCCAGCAGCTTCCAAACAGGGGTCCACGAGCAGTACTTC. It translates to CASSFQTGVHEQYF.

This chain connects TRBV28 to TRBJ1-1; unclear D gene. Per the germline V gene, CDR1 is MDHEN and CDR2 is SYDVKM. CDR3 length: 16 residues. Trimming pared 3 bases from V and 0 bases from J, leaving 14 bases between. The CDR3 DNA reads as TGTGCCAGCAGTTTCCGCCCACAGTTAATGAACACTGAAGCTTTCTTT. Translating gives CASSFRPQLMNTEAFF. Based on the CDR3 plus reference TRBV28 and TRBJ1-1, the full variable domain is DVKVTQSSRYLVKRTGEKVFLECVQDMDHENMFWYRQDPGLGLRLIYFSYDVKMKEKGDIPEGYSVSREKKERFSLILESASTNQTSMYLCASSFRPQLMNTEAFFGQGTRLTVV.

This chain uses TRBV28 with TRBJ2-7; 14 bases line up with TRBD2. This CDR3 comprises 18 residues. Per the germline V gene, CDR1 is MDHEN and CDR2 is SYDVKM. After removal of 5 bases from V and 3 bases from J, the junction contained 12 bases not matched to a gene. CDR3 DNA: TGTGCCAGCAGTCCCGAGGCCGGGACTAGCGGGAGTATCTACGAGCAGTACTTC. Translating gives CASSPEAGTSGSIYEQYF. Looking up the rest from reference TRBV28 and TRBJ2-7 gives the full variable domain: DVKVTQSSRYLVKRTGEKVFLECVQDMDHENMFWYRQDPGLGLRLIYFSYDVKMKEKGDIPEGYSVSREKKERFSLILESASTNQTSMYLCASSPEAGTSGSIYEQYFGPGTRLTVT.

This chain connects TRBV30 to TRBJ2-7; D ambiguous. This CDR3 contains 14 residues. Germline CDR1 and CDR2: GTSNPN and SVGIG (reference sequence). V dropped 3 bases and J dropped 2 bases, with 14 bases sitting between them. The CDR3 reads CAWRGVGRPYEQYF. Here the CDR3 DNA reads TGTGCCTGGAGAGGTGTGGGCAGACCCTACGAGCAGTACTTC.

The chain has TRBV7-2 and TRBJ1-4; perhaps TRBD1 as D (6 bases). Per germline, CDR1 SGHTA and CDR2 FQGNSA. The V end was cut by 4 bases, the J end by 13 bases, with 13 bases between. This CDR3 comprises 12 residues. This CDR3 is CASSSGWGPLFF. CDR3 in DNA: TGTGCCAGCAGCTCGGGGTGGGGGCCACTGTTTTTT.